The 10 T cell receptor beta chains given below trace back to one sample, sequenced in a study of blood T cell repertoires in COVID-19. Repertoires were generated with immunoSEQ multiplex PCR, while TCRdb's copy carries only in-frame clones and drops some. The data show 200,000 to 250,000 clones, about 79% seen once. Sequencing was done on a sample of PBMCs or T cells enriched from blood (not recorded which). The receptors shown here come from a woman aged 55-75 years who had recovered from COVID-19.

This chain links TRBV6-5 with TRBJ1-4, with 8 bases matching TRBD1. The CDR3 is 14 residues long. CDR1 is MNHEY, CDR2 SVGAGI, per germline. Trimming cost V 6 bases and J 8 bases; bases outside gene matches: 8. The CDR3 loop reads CASRRAGGTEKLFF. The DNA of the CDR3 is TGTGCCAGCAGGCGAGCAGGGGGCACCGAAAAACTGTTTTTT.

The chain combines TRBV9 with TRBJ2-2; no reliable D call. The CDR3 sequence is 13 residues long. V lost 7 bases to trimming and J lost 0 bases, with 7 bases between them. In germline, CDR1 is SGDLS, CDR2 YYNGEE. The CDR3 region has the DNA TGTGCCAGCGATCTAGCGAACACCGGGGAGCTGTTTTTT. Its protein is CASDLANTGELFF.

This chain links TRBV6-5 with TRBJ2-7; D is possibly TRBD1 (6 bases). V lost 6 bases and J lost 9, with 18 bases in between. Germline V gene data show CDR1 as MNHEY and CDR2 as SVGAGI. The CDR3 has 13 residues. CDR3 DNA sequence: TGTGCCAGCAGGCAAAACAGGGAATCGGGGCAGTACTTC. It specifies CASRQNRESGQYF.

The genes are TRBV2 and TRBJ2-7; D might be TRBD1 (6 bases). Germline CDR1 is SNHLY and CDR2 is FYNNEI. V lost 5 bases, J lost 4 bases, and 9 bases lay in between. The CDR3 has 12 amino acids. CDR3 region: CASSSTGYEQYF. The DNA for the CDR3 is TGTGCCAGCAGTTCAACAGGGTACGAGCAGTACTTC.

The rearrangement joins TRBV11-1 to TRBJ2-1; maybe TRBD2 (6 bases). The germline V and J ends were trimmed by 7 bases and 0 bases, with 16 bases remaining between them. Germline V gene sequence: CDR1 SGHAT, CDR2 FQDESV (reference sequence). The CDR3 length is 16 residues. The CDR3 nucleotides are TGTGCCAGCAACGGGGACGGAGGGAGCTCCTACAATGAGCAGTTCTTC. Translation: CASNGDGGSSYNEQFF.

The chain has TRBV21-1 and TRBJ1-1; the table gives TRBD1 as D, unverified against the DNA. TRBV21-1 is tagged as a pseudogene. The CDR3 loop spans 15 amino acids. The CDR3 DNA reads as TGTGCCAGCAGCACAAACAGGGCCCTAAACACTGAAGCTTTCTTT. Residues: CASSTNRALNTEAFF.

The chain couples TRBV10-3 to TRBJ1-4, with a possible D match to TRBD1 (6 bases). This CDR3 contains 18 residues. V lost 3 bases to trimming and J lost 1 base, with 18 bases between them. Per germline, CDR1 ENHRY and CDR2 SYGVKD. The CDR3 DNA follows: TGTGCCATCAGTGACGCCCTAACGTACAGGGAAACTAATGAAAAACTGTTTTTT. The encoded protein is CAISDALTYRETNEKLFF.

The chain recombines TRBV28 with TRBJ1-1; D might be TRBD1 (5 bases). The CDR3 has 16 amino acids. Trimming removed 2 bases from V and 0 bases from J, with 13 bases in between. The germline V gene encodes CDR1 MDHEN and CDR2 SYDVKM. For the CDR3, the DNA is TGTGCCAGCAGTTTAGTACAGGCGTTCATGAACACTGAAGCTTTCTTT. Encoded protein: CASSLVQAFMNTEAFF.

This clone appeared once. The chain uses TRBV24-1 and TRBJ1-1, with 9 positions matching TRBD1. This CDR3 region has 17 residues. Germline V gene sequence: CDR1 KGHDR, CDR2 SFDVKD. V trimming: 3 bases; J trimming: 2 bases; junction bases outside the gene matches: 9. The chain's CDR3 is CATSDPRQGGYNTEAFF. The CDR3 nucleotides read TGTGCCACCAGTGATCCCAGACAGGGGGGGTATAACACTGAAGCTTTCTTT.

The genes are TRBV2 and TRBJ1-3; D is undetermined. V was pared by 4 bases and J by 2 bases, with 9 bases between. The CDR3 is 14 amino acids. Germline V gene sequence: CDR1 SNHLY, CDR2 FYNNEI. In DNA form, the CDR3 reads TGTGCCAGCAGTGCTCCGGGGACTGGAAACACCATATATTTT. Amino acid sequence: CASSAPGTGNTIYF.